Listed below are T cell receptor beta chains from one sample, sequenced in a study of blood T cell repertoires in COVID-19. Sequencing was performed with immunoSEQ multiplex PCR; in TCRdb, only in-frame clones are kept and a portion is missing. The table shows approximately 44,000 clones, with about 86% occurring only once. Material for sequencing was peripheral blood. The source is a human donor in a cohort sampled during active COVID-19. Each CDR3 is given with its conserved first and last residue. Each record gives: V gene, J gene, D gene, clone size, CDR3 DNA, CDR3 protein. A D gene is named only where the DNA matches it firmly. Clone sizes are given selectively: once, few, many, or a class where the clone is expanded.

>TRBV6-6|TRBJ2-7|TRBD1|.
TGCGCCAGTAGACAGGGAGTCTACGAGCAGTACTTC
CASRQGVYEQYF
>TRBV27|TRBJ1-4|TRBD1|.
TGTGCCAGCAGCGACAGGGGGGAGGAAAAACTGTTTTTT
CASSDRGEEKLFF
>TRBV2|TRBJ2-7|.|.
TGTGCCAGCAGTGTAGAGCGTTCTTACTACGAGCAGTACTTC
CASSVERSYYEQYF
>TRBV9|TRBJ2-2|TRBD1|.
TGTGCCAGCAGCGTGGGACAGGGAAGCACCGGGGAGCTGTTTTTT
CASSVGQGSTGELFF
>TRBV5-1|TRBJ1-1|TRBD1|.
TGCGCCAGCAGCTTGACAGGGGACCAAGCTTTCTTT
CASSLTGDQAFF
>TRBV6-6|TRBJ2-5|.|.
TGTGCCAGCAGGCGAAAATTTCCGGGCGGGGTCGCAGAGACCCAGTACTTC
CASRRKFPGGVAETQYF
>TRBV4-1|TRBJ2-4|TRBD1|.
TGCGCCAGCAGCCAAGAGCCCCAGGGGGCTCAGTACTTC
CASSQEPQGAQYF
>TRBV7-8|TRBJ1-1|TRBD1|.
TGTGCCAGCAGCTCGCAGGGGGCGGCAAAAACTGAAGCTTTCTTT
CASSSQGAAKTEAFF
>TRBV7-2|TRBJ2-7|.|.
TGTGCCAGCAGCTTGGACGGAAGCGGAACTCCATACGAGCAGTACTTC
CASSLDGSGTPYEQYF
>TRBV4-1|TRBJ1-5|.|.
TGCGCCAGCAGCCAAGGTCTAGGGGGTTATCAGCCCCAGCATTTT
CASSQGLGGYQPQHF
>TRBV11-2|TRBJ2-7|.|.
TGTGCCAGCAGCCCCCAGGGCACCTACGAGCAGTACTTC
CASSPQGTYEQYF
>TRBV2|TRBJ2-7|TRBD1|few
TGTGCCAGCAGGAGGACAGGGGGGCTAGTCGCTAACGAGCAGTACTTC
CASRRTGGLVANEQYF
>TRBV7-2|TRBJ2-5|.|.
TGTGCCAGCAGCTCCATCTCTGGCAAAGAGACCCAGTACTTC
CASSSISGKETQYF
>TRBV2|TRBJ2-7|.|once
TGTGCCAGCAGACAGACAGGTTTCGACGAGCAGTACTTC
CASRQTGFDEQYF
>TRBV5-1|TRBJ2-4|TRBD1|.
TGCGCCAGCAGCCCACTGGCAGGGGGCATTCAGTACTTC
CASSPLAGGIQYF
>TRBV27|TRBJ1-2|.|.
TGTGCCAGCAGTGAGGGAGACCGGTATGGCTACACCTTC
CASSEGDRYGYTF
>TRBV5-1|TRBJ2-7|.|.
TGCGCCAGCAGACCCGGGACTGCACTCCTCTACGAGCAGTACTTC
CASRPGTALLYEQYF
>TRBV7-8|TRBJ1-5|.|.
TGTGCCAGCAGCTTAGTTGCCGGATGGGGGACTGGGTCCCAGCATTTT
CASSLVAGWGTGSQHF
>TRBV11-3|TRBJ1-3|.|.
TGTGCCAGCAGCTGGGGGAGCGGGACTGGAAACACCATATATTTT
CASSWGSGTGNTIYF
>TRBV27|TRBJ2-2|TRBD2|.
TGTGCCAGCAGTTTACTAGCGGGGCCCACCGGGGAGCTGTTTTTT
CASSLLAGPTGELFF
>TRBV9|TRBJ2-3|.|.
TGTGCCAGCAGCGTAGTCACGCAGGGAGATACGCAGTATTTT
CASSVVTQGDTQYF
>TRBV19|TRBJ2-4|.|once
TGTGCCAGTATCGAACAGGTGGCGGCAGGGGCCATTCAGTACTTC
CASIEQVAAGAIQYF
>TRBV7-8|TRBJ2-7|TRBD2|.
TGTGCCAGCAGCACGGGGGGGAGATACGAGCAGTACTTC
CASSTGGRYEQYF
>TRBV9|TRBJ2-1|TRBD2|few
TGTGCCAGCAGCCCGCGGGGGGGCGCCTACAATGAGCAGTTCTTC
CASSPRGGAYNEQFF
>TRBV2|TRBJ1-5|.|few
TGTGCCAGCACCAAAGACAGCCAGCCCCAGCATTTT
CASTKDSQPQHF
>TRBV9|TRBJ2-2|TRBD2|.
TGTGCCAGCGCACTAGCGGTCACCGGGGAGCTGTTTTTT
CASALAVTGELFF
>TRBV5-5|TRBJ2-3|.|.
TGTGCCAGCAGCACCCCGACTAGACCTGATACGCAGTATTTT
CASSTPTRPDTQYF
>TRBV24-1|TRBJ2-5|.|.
TGTGCCACCAGTTCCCCAGACTTCAAAGAGACCCAGTACTTC
CATSSPDFKETQYF